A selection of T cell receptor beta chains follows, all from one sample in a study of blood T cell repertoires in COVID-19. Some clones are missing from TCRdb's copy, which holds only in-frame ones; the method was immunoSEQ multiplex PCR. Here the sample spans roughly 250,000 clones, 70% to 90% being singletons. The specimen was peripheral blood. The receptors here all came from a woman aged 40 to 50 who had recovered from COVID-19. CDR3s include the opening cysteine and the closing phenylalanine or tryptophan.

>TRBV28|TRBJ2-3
CASSPPGGSGKRTQYF
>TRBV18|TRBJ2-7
CASSLERYEQYF
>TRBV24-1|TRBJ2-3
CATSDHRSLSTDTQYF
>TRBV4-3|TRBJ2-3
CASSQRTSGGSTDTQYF
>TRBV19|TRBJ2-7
CASSADRLYEQYF
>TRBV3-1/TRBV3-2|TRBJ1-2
CASSQRGQVAYGYTF
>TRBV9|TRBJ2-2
CASSTRGIAQTGELFF
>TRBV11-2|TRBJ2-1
CASSQTRLVNNEQFF
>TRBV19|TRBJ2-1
CASSFPQGNEQFF
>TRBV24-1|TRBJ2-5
CATSGNGQPGQETQYF
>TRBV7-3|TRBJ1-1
CASSSTGAPMNTEAFF
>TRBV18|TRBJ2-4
CASSLTGVAKNIQYF
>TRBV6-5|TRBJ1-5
CASSYSREGNQPQHF
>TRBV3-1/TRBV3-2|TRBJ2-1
CASSQRLAGVVRWYNEQFF
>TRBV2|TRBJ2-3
CASSEGLAASTDTQYF
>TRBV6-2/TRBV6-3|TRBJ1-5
CASSPPRDFHFNQPQHF
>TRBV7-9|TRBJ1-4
CASSLVQANEKLFF
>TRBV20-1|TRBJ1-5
CSASWTENNQPQHF
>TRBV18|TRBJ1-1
CASSPLVGRDTEAFF
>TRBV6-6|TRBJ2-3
CASSRTGRMRRRTDTQYF
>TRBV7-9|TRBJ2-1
CASSSPGTVNNEQFF
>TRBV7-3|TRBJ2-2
CASSLFVPTGQGFGGELFF
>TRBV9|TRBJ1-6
CASSGPTGAFSYNSPLHF
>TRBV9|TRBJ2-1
CASSVGGEGHPEQFF
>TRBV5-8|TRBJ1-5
CASSLLGQRNQPQHF
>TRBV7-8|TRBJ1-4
CASSLVRGALNEKLFF
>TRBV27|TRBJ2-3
CASMGGWRADTQYF
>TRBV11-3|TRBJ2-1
CASSLVLPHQFF
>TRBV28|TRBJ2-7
CASSLSAGGLYEQYF
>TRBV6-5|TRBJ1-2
CASRARASGYTF
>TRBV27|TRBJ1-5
CASSSGQGGNQPQHF
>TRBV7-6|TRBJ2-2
CASSSTGAGELFF
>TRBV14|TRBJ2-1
CASSRDSSYNEQFF
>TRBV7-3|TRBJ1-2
CASSLTANYGYTF
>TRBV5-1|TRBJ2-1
CASSPRLAGVNNEQFF
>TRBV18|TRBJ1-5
CASSPKLEEPQHF
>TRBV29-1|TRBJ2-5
CSVESLEGASQETQYF
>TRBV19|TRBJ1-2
CASTKLLPGFNYGYTF
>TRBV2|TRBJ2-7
CASSGRTTSDEQYF
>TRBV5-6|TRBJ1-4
CASSSDFGSAEKLFF
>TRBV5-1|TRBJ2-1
CASSWGGYNEQFF
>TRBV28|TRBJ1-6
CASSPDRGNSPLHF
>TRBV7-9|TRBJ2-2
CASSLPLAPGELFF
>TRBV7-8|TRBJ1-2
CASSLSYPGTVYGYTF
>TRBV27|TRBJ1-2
CASSLADGGYGYTF
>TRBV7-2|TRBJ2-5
CASSSGLAGARVAQYF
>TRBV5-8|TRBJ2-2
CASRRWPTGELFF
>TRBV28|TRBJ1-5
CASSQLGQGAFQPQHF
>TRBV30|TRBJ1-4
CAWSVPLTGGREKLFF
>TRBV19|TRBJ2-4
CASTTPGGDLAKNIQYF
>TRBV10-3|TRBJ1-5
CAISFGQGDQPQHF